This TCR beta chain is from a study of shared clonotypes between healthy human individuals. General study results and limits: Sorted-subset sequencing was shown by rarefaction to be incomplete despite large depth.

Concerning this clone itself: What it recognizes is unknown.

CD45RO-negative, CCR7-selected cells formed the naive CD8 fraction, which excluded terminally differentiated effector memory CD45RA+ cells. The CDR3 runs to 16 residues. Germline V gene data show CDR1 as MNHEY and CDR2 as SMNVEV (reference sequence). V shed 5 bases and J 4 bases; nucleotides not matched to a gene: 7. This was a deep-level run. Each sorted subset replicate got 200 ng genomic DNA, roughly 30,000 genomes. Generated by immunoSEQ multiplex PCR, the TCRdb table keeps only in-frame clones and is missing some. This sample has 650,000 to 800,000 clones, with around 92% found just once. The chain has TRBV27 and TRBJ2-1; the match to TRBD2 covers 11 bases. Sequencing used naive CD8+ T cells sorted from blood. The TCR sequence derives from a man aged 25 to 40 in good health. CDR3 nucleotides: TGTGCCAGCAGTCCCACGCTAGCGGGAGGATACAATGAGCAGTTCTTC. The encoded protein is CASSPTLAGGYNEQFF.